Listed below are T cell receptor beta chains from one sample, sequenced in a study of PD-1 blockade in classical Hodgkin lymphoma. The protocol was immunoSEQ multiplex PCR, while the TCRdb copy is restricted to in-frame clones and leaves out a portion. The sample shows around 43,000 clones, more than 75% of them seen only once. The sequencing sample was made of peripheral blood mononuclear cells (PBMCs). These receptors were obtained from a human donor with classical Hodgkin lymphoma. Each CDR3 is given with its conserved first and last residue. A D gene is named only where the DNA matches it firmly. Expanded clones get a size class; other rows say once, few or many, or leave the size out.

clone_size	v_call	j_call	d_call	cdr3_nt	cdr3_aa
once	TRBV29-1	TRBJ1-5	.	TGCAGCGTTGGTGGCGTTCTTCGGGAGACCCAGCATTTT	CSVGGVLRETQHF
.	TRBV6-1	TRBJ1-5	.	TGTGCCAGCAGGACGACAGCCTATAGCAATCAGCCCCAGCATTTT	CASRTTAYSNQPQHF
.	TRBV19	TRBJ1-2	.	TGTGCCAGTAGTCGGACCGGGTCTGGCTACACCTTC	CASSRTGSGYTF
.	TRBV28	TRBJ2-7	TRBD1	TGTGCCAGCAGTTTAGTTGGACAGGGGCACGAGCAGTACTTC	CASSLVGQGHEQYF
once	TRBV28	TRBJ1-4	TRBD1	TGTGCCAGCAGCCGAGACAGGGGCGAAAAACTGTTTTTT	CASSRDRGEKLFF
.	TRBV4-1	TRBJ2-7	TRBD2	TGCGCCAGCAGCCAAGTCGTCGGACTAGCGTACTACGAGCAGTACTTC	CASSQVVGLAYYEQYF
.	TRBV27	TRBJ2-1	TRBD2	TGTGCCAGCAGTATACTAGCGGGAGGGATCAATGAGCAGTTCTTC	CASSILAGGINEQFF
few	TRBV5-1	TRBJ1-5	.	TGCGCCAGCAGTGCAGGGCCGAGGGAGCCCCAGCATTTT	CASSAGPREPQHF
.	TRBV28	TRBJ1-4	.	TGTGCCAGCAGTTTAAGGGCATCCCCAGCAACTAATGAAAAACTGTTTTTT	CASSLRASPATNEKLFF
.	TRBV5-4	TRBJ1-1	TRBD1	TGTGCCAGCAGCTTACCGGGACAGAGATCGAACACTGAAGCTTTCTTT	CASSLPGQRSNTEAFF
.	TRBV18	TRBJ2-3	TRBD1	TGTGCCAGCTCACCAGAGACAGGGAGCCTCACGTATACGCAGTATTTT	CASSPETGSLTYTQYF
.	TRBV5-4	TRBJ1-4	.	TGTGCCAGCAGCTTTGATGGCGACGGGGAAAAACTGTTTTTT	CASSFDGDGEKLFF
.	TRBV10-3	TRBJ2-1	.	TGTGCCATCAGTGAGAACGAAAAGCAGTTCTTC	CAISENEKQFF
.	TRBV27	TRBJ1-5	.	TGTGCCAGCAGTCCCAGGGGTTTGAGCAATCAGCCCCAGCATTTT	CASSPRGLSNQPQHF
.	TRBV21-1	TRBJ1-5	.	TGTGTTACCGGGCAGCGAGGGAGCTGCGGGCCCCAGCATTTT	CVTGQRGSCGPQHF
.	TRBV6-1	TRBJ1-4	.	TGTGCCAGCAGTGAAGAAGCCGGAGGGAATGAAAAACTGTTTTTT	CASSEEAGGNEKLFF
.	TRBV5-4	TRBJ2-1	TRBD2	TGTGCCAGCAGCTCAGCTAGCGGGGGGTCCTACAATGAGCAGTTCTTC	CASSSASGGSYNEQFF
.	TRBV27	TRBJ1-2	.	TGTGCCAGCAGTTTATCGTGGGGGCCAAGGCCCTATGGCTACACCTTC	CASSLSWGPRPYGYTF
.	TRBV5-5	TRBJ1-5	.	TGTGCCAGCAGCTGGGGGGATCAGCCCCAGCATTTT	CASSWGDQPQHF
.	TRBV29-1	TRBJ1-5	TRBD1	TGCAGCGCCAGGGACAGTTGGGGCCAGCCCCAGCATTTT	CSARDSWGQPQHF
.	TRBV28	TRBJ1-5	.	TGTGCCAGCAGTTTAATAGGCCGTGGTCTCATGAATCAGCCCCAGCATTTT	CASSLIGRGLMNQPQHF
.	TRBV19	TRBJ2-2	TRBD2	TGTGCCAGTAGCCTACTAGCGGGAATCACCGGGGAGCTGTTTTTT	CASSLLAGITGELFF
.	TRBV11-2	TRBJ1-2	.	TGTGCCAGCAGTTTGACAGAGTATGGCTACACCTTC	CASSLTEYGYTF